This section outlines one TCR beta chain sequence together with its context. These data belong to a study of blood T cell repertoires in COVID-19. Study context: The United States, Italy and Spain provided the acute and convalescent COVID-19 samples. In each case, the material was cDNA or gDNA derived from T cells, B-cell-depleted T cells, or PBMCs.

Germline assignment: CDR1 SGHDT and CDR2 YYEEEE. V was pared by 0 bases and J by 13 bases, with 17 bases between. The CDR3 contains 14 residues. As originally analysed: Reference gene primer amplification in the assay estimated nucleated cell counts. Assay used: immunoSEQ multiplex PCR; TCRdb lists only in-frame clones, some missing. V, J and clone size are taken as reported in that table, and D and trimming were inferred from the DNA itself. The sample includes roughly 100,000 clones, 70% to 90% of them seen just once. This clonotype originated in a woman in her sixties or seventies with acute or convalescent COVID-19. The chain links TRBV5-6 to TRBJ2-1; D may be TRBD1 (7 bases). The sequencing sample was made of peripheral blood. As DNA, the CDR3 is TGTGCCAGCAGCTTGGTATGTCGTGGAGGGGGCCAGTTCTTC. Translated, it gives CASSLVCRGGGQFF.